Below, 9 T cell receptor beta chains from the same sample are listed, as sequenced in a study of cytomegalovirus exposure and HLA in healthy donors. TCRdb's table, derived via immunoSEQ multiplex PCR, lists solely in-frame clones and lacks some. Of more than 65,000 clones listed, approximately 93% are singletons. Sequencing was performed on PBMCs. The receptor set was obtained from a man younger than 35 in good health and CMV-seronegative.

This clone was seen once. The CDR3 spells CSVEEGDNYGYTF. Written as DNA, the CDR3 is TGCAGCGTTGAAGAAGGGGATAACTATGGCTACACCTTC. The V gene is TRBV29-1, the J gene TRBJ1-2; D is perhaps TRBD1 (5 bases). From germline, CDR1 is SQVTM and CDR2 ANQGSEA. This CDR3 region has 13 residues. The V end was cut by 0 bases, the J end by 1 base, with 6 bases between.

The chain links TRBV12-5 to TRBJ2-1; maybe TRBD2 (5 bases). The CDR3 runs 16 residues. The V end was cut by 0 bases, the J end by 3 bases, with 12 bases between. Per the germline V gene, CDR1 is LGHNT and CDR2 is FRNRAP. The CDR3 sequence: CASGLVRVGDYNEQFF. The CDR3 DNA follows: TGTGCTAGTGGTTTGGTAAGGGTGGGAGACTACAATGAGCAGTTCTTC.

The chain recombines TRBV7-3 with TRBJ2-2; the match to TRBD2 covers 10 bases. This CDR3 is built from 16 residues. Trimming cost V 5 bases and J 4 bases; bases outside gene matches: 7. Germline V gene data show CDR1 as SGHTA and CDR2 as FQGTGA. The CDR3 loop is CASSILAGGGTGELFF. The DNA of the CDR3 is TGTGCCAGCAGCATTTTAGCGGGAGGCGGCACCGGGGAGCTGTTTTTT.

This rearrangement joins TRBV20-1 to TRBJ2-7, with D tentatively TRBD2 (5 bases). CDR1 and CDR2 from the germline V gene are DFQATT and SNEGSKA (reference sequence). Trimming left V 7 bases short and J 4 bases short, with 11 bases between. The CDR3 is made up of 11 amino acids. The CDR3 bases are TGCAGTGTGCCGGGAACTTACGAGCAGTACTTC. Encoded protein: CSVPGTYEQYF.

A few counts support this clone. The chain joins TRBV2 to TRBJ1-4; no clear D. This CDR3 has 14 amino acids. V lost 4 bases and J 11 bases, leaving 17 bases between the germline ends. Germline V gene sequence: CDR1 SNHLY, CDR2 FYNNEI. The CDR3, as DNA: TGTGCCAGCAGTGCCCCACTTAGAGAATATAAACTGTTTTTT. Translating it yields CASSAPLREYKLFF.

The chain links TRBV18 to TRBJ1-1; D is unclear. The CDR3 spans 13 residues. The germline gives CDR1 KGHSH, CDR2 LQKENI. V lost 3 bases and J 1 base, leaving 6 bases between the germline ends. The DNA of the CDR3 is TGTGCCAGCTCACCCCCAGGGAACACTGAAGCTTTCTTT. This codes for CASSPPGNTEAFF.

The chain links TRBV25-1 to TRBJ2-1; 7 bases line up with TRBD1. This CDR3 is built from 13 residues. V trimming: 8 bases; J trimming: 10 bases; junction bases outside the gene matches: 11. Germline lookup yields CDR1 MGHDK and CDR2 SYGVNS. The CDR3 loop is CASGMTGSWEQFF. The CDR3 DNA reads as TGTGCCAGCGGCATGACAGGGTCATGGGAGCAGTTCTTC.

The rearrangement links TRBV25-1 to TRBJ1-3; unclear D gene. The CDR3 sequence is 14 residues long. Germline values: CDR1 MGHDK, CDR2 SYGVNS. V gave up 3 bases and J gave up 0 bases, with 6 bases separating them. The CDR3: CASSDSLSGNTIYF. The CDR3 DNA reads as TGTGCCAGCAGTGACAGTCTCTCTGGAAACACCATATATTTT.

CDR3: CASSLGHNSNQPQHF. As DNA, the CDR3 is TGCGCCAGCAGCCTAGGACATAATAGCAATCAGCCCCAGCATTTT. The chain uses TRBV5-1 and TRBJ1-5; D perhaps matches TRBD1 (5 bases). Trimming took 4 bases from V and 0 from J, leaving 11 bases between them. CDR3 length equals 15 residues. CDR1 and CDR2 from the germline V gene are SGHRS and YFSETQ.